This paragraph reports one T cell receptor beta chain. Its target is not known. Germline V lookup: CDR1 LNHDA, CDR2 SQIVND (reference sequence). Deletions cut 3 bases from V and 3 bases from J, with 11 bases between. The CDR3 totals 14 residues. These data belong to a study of brain T cells in children with intractable seizures. Study-wide results and limits: Only CDR3 sequence similarity suggested viral specificity, without known HCMV serostatus.

The sequenced cases were selected for having the highest brain T cell transcript signatures. At least one anti-epileptic drug was given before surgery. The data were produced by immunoSEQ multiplex PCR, yet TCRdb's version contains in-frame clones alone and is incomplete. The sample has around 100,000 clones; 94% are singletons. The TCR originated in a boy in the first two years of life with hemimegalencephaly and intractable seizures. The material sequenced was peripheral blood, taken at surgery. The chain combines TRBV19 with TRBJ1-2; no reliable D call. The CDR3 region has the DNA TGTGCCAGTAGTATTCGGCTACTACACTATGGCTACACCTTC. Translation: CASSIRLLHYGYTF.